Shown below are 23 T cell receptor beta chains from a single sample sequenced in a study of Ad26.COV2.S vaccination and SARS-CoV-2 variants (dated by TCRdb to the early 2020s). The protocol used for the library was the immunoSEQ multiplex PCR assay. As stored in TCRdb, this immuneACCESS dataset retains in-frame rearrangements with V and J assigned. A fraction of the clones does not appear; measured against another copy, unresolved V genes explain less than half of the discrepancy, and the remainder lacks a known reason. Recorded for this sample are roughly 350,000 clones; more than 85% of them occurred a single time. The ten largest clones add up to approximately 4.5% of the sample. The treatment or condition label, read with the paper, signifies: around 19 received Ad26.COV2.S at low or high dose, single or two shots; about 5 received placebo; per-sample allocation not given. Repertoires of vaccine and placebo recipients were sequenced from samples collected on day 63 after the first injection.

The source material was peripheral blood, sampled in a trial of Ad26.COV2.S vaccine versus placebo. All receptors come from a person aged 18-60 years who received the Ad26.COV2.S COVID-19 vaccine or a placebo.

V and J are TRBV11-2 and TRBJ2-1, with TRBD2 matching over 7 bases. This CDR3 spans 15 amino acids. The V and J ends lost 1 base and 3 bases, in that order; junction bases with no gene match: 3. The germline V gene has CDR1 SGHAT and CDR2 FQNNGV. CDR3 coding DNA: TGTGCCAGCAGCTTAGTGGGGACTAACTACAATGAGCAGTTCTTC. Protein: CASSLVGTNYNEQFF. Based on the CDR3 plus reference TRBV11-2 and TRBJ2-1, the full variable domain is EAGVAQSPRYKIIEKRQSVAFWCNPISGHATLYWYQQILGQGPKLLIQFQNNGVVDDSQLPKDRFSAERLKGVDSTLKIQPAKLEDSAVYLCASSLVGTNYNEQFFGPGTRLTVL.

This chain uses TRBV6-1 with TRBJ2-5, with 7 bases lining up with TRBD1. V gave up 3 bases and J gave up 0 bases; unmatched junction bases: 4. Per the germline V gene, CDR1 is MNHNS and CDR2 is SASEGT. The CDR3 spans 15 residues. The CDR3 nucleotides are TGTGCCAGCAGTGAGTACAGGGGAGACCAAGAGACCCAGTACTTC. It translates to CASSEYRGDQETQYF.

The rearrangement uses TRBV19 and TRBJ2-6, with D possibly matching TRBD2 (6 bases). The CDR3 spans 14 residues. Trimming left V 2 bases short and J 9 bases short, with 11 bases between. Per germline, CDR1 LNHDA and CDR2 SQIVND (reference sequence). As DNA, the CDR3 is TGTGCCAGTAGTATATCGGAGGGCGACAACGTCCTGACTTTC. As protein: CASSISEGDNVLTF.

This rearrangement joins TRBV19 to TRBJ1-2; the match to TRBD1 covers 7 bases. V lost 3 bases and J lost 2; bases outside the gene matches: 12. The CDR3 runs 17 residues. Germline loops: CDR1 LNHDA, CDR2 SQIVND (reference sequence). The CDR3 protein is CASSIRSRPGGNYGYTF. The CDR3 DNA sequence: TGTGCCAGTAGTATTAGATCCCGGCCAGGGGGAAACTATGGCTACACCTTC. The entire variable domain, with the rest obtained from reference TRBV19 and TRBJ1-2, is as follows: DGGITQSPKYLFRKEGQNVTLSCEQNLNHDAMYWYRQDPGQGLRLIYYSQIVNDFQKGDIAEGYSVSREKKESFPLTVTSAQKNPTAFYLCASSIRSRPGGNYGYTFGSGTRLTVV.

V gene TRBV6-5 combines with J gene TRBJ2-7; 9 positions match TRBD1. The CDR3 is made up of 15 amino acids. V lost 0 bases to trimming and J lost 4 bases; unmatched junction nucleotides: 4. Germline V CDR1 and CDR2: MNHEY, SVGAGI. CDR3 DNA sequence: TGTGCCAGCAGTTACTCGTGGACAGGGGTGTACGAGCAGTACTTC. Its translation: CASSYSWTGVYEQYF.

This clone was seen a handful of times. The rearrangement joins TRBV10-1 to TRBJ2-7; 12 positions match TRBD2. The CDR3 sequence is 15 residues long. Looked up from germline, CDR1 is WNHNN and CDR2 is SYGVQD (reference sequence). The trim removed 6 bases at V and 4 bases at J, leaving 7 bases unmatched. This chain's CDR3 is CASSAGTSGWYEQYF. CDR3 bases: TGCGCCAGCAGCGCCGGGACTAGCGGGTGGTACGAGCAGTACTTC.

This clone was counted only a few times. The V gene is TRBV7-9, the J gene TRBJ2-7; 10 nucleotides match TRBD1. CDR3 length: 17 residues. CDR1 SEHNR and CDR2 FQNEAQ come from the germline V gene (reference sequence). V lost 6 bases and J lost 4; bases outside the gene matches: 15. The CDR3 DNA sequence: TGTGCCAGCAGTCCTCCAATCGGGACAGGGGATTCTTACGAGCAGTACTTC. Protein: CASSPPIGTGDSYEQYF.

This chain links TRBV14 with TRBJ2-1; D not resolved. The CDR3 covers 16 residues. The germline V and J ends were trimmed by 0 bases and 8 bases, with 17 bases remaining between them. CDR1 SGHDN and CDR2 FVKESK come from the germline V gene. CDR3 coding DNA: TGTGCCAGCAGCCAAGAGGTCTTTCCGTGGGTTGATGAGCAGTTCTTC. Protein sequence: CASSQEVFPWVDEQFF.

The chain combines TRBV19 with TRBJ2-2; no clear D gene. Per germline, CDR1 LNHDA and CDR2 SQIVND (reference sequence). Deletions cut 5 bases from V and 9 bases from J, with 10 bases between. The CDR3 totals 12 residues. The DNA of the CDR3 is TGTGCCAGTAGTCCTTTTGGAAGGGAGCTGTTTTTT. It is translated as CASSPFGRELFF. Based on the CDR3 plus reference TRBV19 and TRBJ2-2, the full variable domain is DGGITQSPKYLFRKEGQNVTLSCEQNLNHDAMYWYRQDPGQGLRLIYYSQIVNDFQKGDIAEGYSVSREKKESFPLTVTSAQKNPTAFYLCASSPFGRELFFGEGSRLTVL.

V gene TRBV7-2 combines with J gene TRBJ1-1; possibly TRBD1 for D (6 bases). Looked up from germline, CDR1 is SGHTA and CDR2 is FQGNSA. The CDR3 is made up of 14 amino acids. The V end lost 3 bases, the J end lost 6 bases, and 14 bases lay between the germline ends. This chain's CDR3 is CASSFPGHQAEAFF. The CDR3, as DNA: TGTGCCAGCAGCTTTCCGGGACATCAAGCTGAAGCTTTCTTT.

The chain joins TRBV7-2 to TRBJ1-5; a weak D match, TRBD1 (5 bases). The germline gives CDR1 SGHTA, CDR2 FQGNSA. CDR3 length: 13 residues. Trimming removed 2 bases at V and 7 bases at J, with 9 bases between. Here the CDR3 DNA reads TGTGCCAGCAGCTTACTACAGGCGCAGCCCCAGCATTTT. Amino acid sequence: CASSLLQAQPQHF.

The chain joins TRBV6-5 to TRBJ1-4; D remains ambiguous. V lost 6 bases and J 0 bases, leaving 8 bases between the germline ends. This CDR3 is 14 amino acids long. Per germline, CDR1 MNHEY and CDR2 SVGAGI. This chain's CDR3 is CASRTGTTNEKLFF. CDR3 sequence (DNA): TGTGCCAGCAGAACCGGGACAACTAATGAAAAACTGTTTTTT.

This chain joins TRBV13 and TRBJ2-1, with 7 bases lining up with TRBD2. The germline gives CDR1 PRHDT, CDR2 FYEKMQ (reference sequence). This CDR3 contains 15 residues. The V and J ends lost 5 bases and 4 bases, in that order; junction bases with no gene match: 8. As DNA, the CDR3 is TGTGCCAGCAGCCATGGACGGGAGGCTTACAATGAGCAGTTCTTC. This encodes CASSHGREAYNEQFF.

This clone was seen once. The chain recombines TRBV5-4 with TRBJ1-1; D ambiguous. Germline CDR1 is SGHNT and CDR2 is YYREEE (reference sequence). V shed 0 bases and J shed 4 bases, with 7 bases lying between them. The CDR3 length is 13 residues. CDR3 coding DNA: TGTGCCAGCAGCTTGGAGGGCGGCACTGAAGCTTTCTTT. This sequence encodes CASSLEGGTEAFF.

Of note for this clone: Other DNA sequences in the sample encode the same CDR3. The CDR3 sequence is CASSLEETQYF. The CDR3 DNA follows: TGTGCCAGCAGCTTGGAAGAGACCCAGTACTTC. V gene TRBV5-4 combines with J gene TRBJ2-5, with D unresolved. Germline CDR1 and CDR2: SGHNT and YYREEE (reference sequence). The V and J ends lost 0 bases and 3 bases respectively, with 0 bases between them. The CDR3 loop spans 11 amino acids.

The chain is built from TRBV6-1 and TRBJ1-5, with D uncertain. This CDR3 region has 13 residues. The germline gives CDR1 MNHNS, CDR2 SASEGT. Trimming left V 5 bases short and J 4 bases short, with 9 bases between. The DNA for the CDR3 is TGTGCCAGCAGTCCTTGGGGAAATCAGCCCCAGCATTTT. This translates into CASSPWGNQPQHF.

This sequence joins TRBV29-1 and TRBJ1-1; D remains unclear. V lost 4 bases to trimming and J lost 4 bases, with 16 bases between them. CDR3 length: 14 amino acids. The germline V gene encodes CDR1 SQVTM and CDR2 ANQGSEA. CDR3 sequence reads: CSVGRTRDGTEAFF. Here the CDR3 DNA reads TGCAGCGTTGGCAGGACCCGGGATGGCACTGAAGCTTTCTTT.

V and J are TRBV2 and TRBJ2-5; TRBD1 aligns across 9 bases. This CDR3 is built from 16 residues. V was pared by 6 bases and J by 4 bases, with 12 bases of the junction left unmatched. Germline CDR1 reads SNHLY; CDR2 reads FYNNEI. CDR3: CASSQQGAKRGETQYF. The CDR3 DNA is TGTGCCAGCAGCCAACAGGGGGCGAAAAGAGGAGAGACCCAGTACTTC.

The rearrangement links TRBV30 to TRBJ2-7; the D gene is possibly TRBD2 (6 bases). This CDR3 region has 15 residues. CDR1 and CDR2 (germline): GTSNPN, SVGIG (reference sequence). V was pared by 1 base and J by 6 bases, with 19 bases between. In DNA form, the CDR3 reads TGTGCCTGGAGTGCAAGCACAAGCGGGTCTGTCGAGCAGTACTTC. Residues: CAWSASTSGSVEQYF.

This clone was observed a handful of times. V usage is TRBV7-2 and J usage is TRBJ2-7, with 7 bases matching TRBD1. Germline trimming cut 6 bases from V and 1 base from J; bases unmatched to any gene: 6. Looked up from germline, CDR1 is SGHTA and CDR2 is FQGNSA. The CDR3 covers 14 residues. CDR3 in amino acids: CASSYGTVSYEQYF. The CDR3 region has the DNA TGTGCCAGCAGTTACGGGACAGTTTCCTACGAGCAGTACTTC.

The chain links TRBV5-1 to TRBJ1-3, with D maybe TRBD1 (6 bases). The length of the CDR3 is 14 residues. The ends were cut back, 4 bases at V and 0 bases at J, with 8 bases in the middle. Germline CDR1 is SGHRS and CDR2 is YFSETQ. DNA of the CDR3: TGCGCCAGCAGCGGACAGACCTCTGGAAACACCATATATTTT. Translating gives CASSGQTSGNTIYF.

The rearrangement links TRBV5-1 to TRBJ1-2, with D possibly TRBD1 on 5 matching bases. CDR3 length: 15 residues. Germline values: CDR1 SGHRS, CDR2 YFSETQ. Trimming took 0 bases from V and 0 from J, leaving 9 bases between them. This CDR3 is CASSLAQGPNYGYTF. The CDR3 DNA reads TGCGCCAGCAGCTTGGCCCAGGGACCTAACTATGGCTACACCTTC.

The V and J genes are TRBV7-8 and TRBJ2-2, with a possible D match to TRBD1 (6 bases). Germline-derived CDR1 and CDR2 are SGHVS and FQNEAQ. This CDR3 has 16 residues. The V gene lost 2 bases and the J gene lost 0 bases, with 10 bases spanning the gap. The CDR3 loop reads CASSLRRTANTGELFF. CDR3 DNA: TGTGCCAGCAGCTTAAGAAGGACAGCGAACACCGGGGAGCTGTTTTTT.